This is a list of T cell receptor beta chains from one sample in a study of cytotoxic CD8 clonotypes in ibrutinib-treated CLL. Method: immunoSEQ multiplex PCR; TCRdb's copy keeps in-frame clones and lacks some. The sample comprises under 30,000 clones, roughly three quarters of which are singletons, and 45% to 65% rests with the top ten. The input for sequencing was PBMCs, taken after 36 months of ibrutinib treatment. The receptors were gathered from a human donor with chronic lymphocytic leukemia. CDR3s include the opening cysteine and the closing phenylalanine or tryptophan. D genes are given only for firm matches. A row's size may be missing; if present it is once, few, many or a size class.

clone size	V gene	J gene	D gene	CDR3 DNA	CDR3 protein
NA	TRBV5-1	TRBJ1-2	NA	TGCGCCAGCAGCTCGTCTCCCGAAGCTAACTATGGCTACACCTTC	CASSSSPEANYGYTF
NA	TRBV15	TRBJ1-5	NA	TGTGCCACCAGCAGAGTTCCCGAAAGCAATCAGCCCCAGCATTTT	CATSRVPESNQPQHF
NA	TRBV5-4	TRBJ2-5	NA	TGTGCCAGCAGCTTGGGTTTCTATAAAGAGACCCAGTACTTC	CASSLGFYKETQYF
NA	TRBV10-1	TRBJ2-1	NA	TGCGCCAGCAGTGAGGAGGAGCCCCGCCGGGCCTACAATGAGCAGTTCTTC	CASSEEEPRRAYNEQFF
NA	TRBV5-1	TRBJ2-3	TRBD2	TGCGCCAGCAGCTTAGGGCGGGGGGACACCACAGATACGCAGTATTTT	CASSLGRGDTTDTQYF
NA	TRBV5-6	TRBJ1-1	NA	TGTGCCAGCAGCTTGACAGGGAAGAACACTGAAGCTTTCTTT	CASSLTGKNTEAFF
NA	TRBV27	TRBJ2-7	NA	TGTGCCAGCAGTTTTGGTGGGACCTACGAGCAGTACTTC	CASSFGGTYEQYF
NA	TRBV5-3	TRBJ1-4	NA	TGTGCCAGAAGCGGAACCGGGCTTAATGAAAAACTGTTTTTT	CARSGTGLNEKLFF
NA	TRBV7-9	TRBJ1-1	NA	TGTGCCAGCAGCTTTGGGGGGGCCGTCACTGAAGCTTTCTTT	CASSFGGAVTEAFF
once	TRBV19	TRBJ2-5	NA	TGTGCCACTACCGTCGGGGCGGGGGCTAGGGGGACCCAGTACTTC	CATTVGAGARGTQYF
NA	TRBV6-5	TRBJ2-7	NA	TGTGCCAGCAGTACGGGATCTTCCTACGAGCAGTACTTC	CASSTGSSYEQYF
NA	TRBV4-1	TRBJ1-2	TRBD1	TGCGCCAGCAGACCTGACGAGACAGGGGATGAAGGCTACACCTTC	CASRPDETGDEGYTF
NA	TRBV19	TRBJ2-7	NA	TGTGCCAGTAGTAAGGGCAGATACTACGAGCAGTACTTC	CASSKGRYYEQYF
NA	TRBV7-9	TRBJ2-3	NA	TGTGCCAGCAGCCTTAGCGCACTTCTAAGCACAGATACGCAGTATTTT	CASSLSALLSTDTQYF
few	TRBV7-8	TRBJ1-1	NA	TGTGCCAGCAGCTTAGCGCTCCGGGGGGCCACTGAAGCTTTCTTT	CASSLALRGATEAFF
NA	TRBV7-9	TRBJ2-7	NA	TGTGCCAGCACCCCCGGCCTTTACAGCTACGAGCAGTACTTC	CASTPGLYSYEQYF
few	TRBV2	TRBJ2-5	TRBD1	TGTGCCAGCACCAAGACAGGGGCGACACAAGAGACCCAGTACTTC	CASTKTGATQETQYF
NA	TRBV6-6	TRBJ1-1	NA	TGTGCCAGCAGTTACCCCTCTGAAGCTTTCTTT	CASSYPSEAFF
NA	TRBV5-5	TRBJ1-4	NA	TGTGCCAGCAGCACAGGAGGTGGTGAAAAACTGTTTTTT	CASSTGGGEKLFF
NA	TRBV7-6	TRBJ1-1	NA	TGTGCCAGCAGCTTAGCCGGCACTGAAGCTTTCTTT	CASSLAGTEAFF
NA	TRBV2	TRBJ1-5	TRBD1	TGTGCCAGCAGAGGACAGGGTTCGAATCAGCCCCAGCATTTT	CASRGQGSNQPQHF
NA	TRBV9	TRBJ1-6	TRBD1	TGTGCCAGCAGCACCGGACAGGGCGGGGGATCACCCCTCCACTTT	CASSTGQGGGSPLHF
many	TRBV4-1	TRBJ1-2	TRBD1	TGCGCCAGCAGCCCCGAGGCAGGGGGTATAGGCGATGATGGCTACACCTTC	CASSPEAGGIGDDGYTF